This TCR beta chain was observed in a study of T-cell memory formation after mild COVID-19. Trimming removed 4 bases from V and 7 bases from J; junction bases left unmatched: 11. The CDR3 consists of 15 residues. Germline CDR1 LNHNV, CDR2 YYDKDF (reference sequence). This clonotype was picked up a small number of times. As yet, its antigen is unknown. A single record per CDR3 protein comes from TCRdb applying MiXCR to the 5' RACE reads. The sample carries over 150,000 distinct CDR3 sequences, over 20% recorded once. Study-wide findings and caveats: Researchers report contracting CD4+ clones mostly in CM and EM, with CD8+ clones in EMRA. Some clones that responded were present in memory (sampled pre-infection), which suggests cross-reactive memory joined. Unconfirmed was the SARS-CoV-2 specificity of second-wave clones that peaked on day 37. Clones contracting across day 15 to 85 had a balanced CD4/CD8 profile; later expanding clones leaned CD4+.

Specimen: PBMCs or a T cell subset sorted from them (not recorded which). The clonotype originates from an adult woman who had mild COVID-19 (a few samples of this study predate the infection). Cell type and time point are not known. The rearrangement joins TRBV15 to TRBJ2-7; TRBD2 matches at 9 bases. CDR3 amino acids: CATSTMPGLAIEQYF. CDR3 in DNA: TGTGCCACCAGCACAATGCCGGGACTAGCTATAGAGCAGTACTTC. The complete variable domain, with remaining parts taken from reference TRBV15 and TRBJ2-7, reads DAMVIQNPRYQVTQFGKPVTLSCSQTLNHNVMYWYQQKSSQAPKLLFHYYDKDFNNEADTPDNFQSRRPNTSFCFLDIRSPGLGDTAMYLCATSTMPGLAIEQYFGPGTRLTVT.